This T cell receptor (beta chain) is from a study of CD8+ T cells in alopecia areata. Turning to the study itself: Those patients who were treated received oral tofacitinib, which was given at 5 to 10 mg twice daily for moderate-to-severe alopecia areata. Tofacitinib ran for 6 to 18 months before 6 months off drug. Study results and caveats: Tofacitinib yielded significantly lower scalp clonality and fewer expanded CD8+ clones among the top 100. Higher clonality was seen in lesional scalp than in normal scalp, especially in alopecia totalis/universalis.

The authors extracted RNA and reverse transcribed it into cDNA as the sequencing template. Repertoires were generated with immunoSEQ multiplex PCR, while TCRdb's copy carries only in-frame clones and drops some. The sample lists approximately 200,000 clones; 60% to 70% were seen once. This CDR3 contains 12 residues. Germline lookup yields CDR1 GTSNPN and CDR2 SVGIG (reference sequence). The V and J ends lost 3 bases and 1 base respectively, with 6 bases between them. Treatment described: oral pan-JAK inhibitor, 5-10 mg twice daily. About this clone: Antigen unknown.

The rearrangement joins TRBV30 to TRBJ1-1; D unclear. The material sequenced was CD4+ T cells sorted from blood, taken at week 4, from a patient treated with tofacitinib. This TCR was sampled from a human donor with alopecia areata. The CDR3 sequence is CAWRQKNTEAFF. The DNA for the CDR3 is TGTGCCTGGAGACAGAAGAACACTGAAGCTTTCTTT.